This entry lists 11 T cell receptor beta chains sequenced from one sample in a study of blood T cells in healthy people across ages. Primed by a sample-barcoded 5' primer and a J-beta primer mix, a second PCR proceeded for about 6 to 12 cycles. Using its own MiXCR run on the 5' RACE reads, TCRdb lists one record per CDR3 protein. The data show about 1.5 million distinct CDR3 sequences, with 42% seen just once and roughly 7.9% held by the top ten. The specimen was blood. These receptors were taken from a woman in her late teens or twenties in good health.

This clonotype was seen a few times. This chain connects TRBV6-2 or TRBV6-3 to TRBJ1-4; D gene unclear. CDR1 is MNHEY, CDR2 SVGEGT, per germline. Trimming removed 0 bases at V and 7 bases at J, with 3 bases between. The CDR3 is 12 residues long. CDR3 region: CASSYSSEKLFF. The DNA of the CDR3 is TGTGCCAGCAGTTACTCGAGTGAAAAACTGTTTTTT.

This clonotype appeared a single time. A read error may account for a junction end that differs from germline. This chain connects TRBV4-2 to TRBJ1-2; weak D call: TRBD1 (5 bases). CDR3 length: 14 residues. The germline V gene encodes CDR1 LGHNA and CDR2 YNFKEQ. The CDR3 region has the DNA TGTGCCAACAGCCAAGACGGCGGGACGGATGGCTACACCTTC. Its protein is CANSQDGGTDGYTF.

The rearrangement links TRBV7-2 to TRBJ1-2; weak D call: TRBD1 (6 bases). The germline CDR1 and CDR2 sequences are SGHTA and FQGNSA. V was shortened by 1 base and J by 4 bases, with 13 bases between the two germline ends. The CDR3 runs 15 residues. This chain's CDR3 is CASSLGGQTFYGYTF. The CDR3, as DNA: TGTGCCAGCAGCTTAGGTGGACAGACTTTCTATGGCTACACCTTC.

CDR3 sequence (DNA): TGCGCCAGCAGCTCCCGGGACTCTGAGCAGTACTTC. This codes for CASSSRDSEQYF. The chain has TRBV4-1 and TRBJ2-5, with D possibly TRBD2 on 6 matching bases. V was pared by 5 bases and J by 11 bases, with 15 bases between. Germline V gene data show CDR1 as MGHRA and CDR2 as YSYEKL. The CDR3 extends over 12 amino acids.

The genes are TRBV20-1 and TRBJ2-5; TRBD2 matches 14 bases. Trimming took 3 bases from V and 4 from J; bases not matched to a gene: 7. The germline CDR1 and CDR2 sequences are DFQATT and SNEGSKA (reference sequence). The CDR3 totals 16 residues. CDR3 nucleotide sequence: TGCAGTGCTAGGGGGACTAGCGGGAGCGTGAGAGAGACCCAGTACTTC. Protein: CSARGTSGSVRETQYF.

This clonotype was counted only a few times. The CDR3 protein is CASSPSGGQWRNQPQHF. CDR3 bases: TGTGCCAGCAGCCCTTCTGGAGGGCAATGGCGCAATCAGCCCCAGCATTTT. V usage is TRBV7-2 and J usage is TRBJ1-5, with no clear D. The V gene's germline CDR1 is SGHTA and CDR2 FQGNSA. The length of the CDR3 is 17 residues. V lost 5 bases and J lost 2, with 19 bases in between.

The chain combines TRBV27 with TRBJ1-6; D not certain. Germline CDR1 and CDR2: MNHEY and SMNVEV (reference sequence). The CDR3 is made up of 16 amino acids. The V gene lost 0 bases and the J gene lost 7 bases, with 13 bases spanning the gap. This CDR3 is CASSLSSRLENSPLHF. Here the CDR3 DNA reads TGTGCCAGCAGTTTATCTTCCAGGCTCGAGAATTCACCCCTCCACTTT.

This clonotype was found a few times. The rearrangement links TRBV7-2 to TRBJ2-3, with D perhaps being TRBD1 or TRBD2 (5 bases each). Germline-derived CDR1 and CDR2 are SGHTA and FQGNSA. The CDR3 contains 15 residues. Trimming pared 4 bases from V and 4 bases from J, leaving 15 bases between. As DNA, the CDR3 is TGTGCCAGCAGCTACCTGGGGGTCTTGGCAGATACGCAGTATTTT. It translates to CASSYLGVLADTQYF.

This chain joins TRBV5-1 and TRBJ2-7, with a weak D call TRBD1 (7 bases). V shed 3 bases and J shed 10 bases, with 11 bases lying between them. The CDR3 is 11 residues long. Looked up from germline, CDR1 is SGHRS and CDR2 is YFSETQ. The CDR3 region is CASSSGGSQYF. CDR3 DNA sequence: TGCGCCAGCAGCTCAGGGGGGAGCCAGTACTTC.

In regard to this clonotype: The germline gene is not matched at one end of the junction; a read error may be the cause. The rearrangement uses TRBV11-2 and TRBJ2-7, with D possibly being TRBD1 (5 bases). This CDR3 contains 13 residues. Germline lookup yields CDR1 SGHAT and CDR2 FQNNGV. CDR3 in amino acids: CASSLGTTYEQHF. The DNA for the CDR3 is TGTGCCAGCAGCTTAGGGACAACCTACGAGCAGCACTTC.

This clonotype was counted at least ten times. CDR3 loop: CASSLSAGSYEQYF. CDR3 DNA sequence: TGTGCCAGCAGCTTATCGGCGGGCTCCTACGAGCAGTACTTC. The J gene is TRBJ2-7, the V gene TRBV7-3, with D possibly TRBD2 on 5 matching bases. V lost 2 bases and J 0 bases, leaving 8 bases between the germline ends. The CDR3 extends over 14 amino acids. Germline V gene data show CDR1 as SGHTA and CDR2 as FQGTGA.